This entry lists 11 T cell receptor beta chains sequenced from one sample in a study of vaccination and CD4 T cells after COVID-19. Treatment denoted: approximately 10-day PBMC culture with coronavirus spike peptide pools or control peptides (ViraFEST assay). Once obtained from cultured CD4+ T cells, the DNA was sequenced using the Oncomine TCR Beta short-read assay. TCRdb reprocessed the PCR reads with MiXCR, giving one entry per CDR3 protein. Of fewer than 10,000 distinct CDR3 sequences detected, roughly 60% appear once; the ten largest clones hold roughly 36%. The antigens of these receptors remain unknown. Material for sequencing was CD4+ T cells from blood, cultured in vitro. The receptors were gathered from a human donor who had recovered from COVID-19.

The chain joins TRBV20-1 to TRBJ2-5; 12 bases match TRBD2. V was clipped by 3 bases and J by 0 bases; unmatched bases: 5. Germline-derived CDR1 and CDR2 are DFQATT and SNEGSKA (reference sequence). This CDR3 has 16 residues. CDR3 bases: TGCAGTGCTAGGAACCGACTAGCGGGAGACCAAGAGACCCAGTACTTC. Protein product: CSARNRLAGDQETQYF.

The genes are TRBV6-1 and TRBJ2-2; D ambiguous. The CDR3 contains 16 residues. V shed 4 bases and J shed 2 bases, with 14 bases lying between them. In germline, CDR1 is MNHNS, CDR2 SASEGT. The CDR3 DNA sequence: TGTGCCAGCAGTGGTCAGCAGGCGAGCAACACCGGGGAGCTGTTTTTT. Its protein product is CASSGQQASNTGELFF.

The rearrangement joins TRBV7-2 to TRBJ2-3, with 10 bases matching TRBD2. Germline values: CDR1 SGHTA, CDR2 FQGNSA. Losses at the gene ends were 2 bases for V and 6 bases for J; bases not matched to a gene: 11. The CDR3 contains 17 residues. The CDR3 region has the DNA TGTGCCAGCAGCTTACAGAGCGGGGGGGGGATAGTGGATACGCAGTATTTT. This gives the protein CASSLQSGGGIVDTQYF.

The CDR3 DNA reads as TGCAGTGCTAGGCGTAGCGGGAGTGTGGCAGATACGCAGTATTTT. It is translated as CSARRSGSVADTQYF. The genes are TRBV20-1 and TRBJ2-3, with 9 bases that match TRBD2. The junction had 8 bases not matched to a gene; V was cut back by 3 bases and J by 4 bases. The V gene's germline CDR1 is DFQATT and CDR2 SNEGSKA (reference sequence). The CDR3 length is 15 residues.

The V gene is TRBV20-1, the J gene TRBJ2-2; 11 bases map to TRBD2. The trim removed 0 bases at V and 6 bases at J, leaving 3 bases unmatched. The CDR3 contains 15 residues. Germline assignment: CDR1 DFQATT and CDR2 SNEGSKA (reference sequence). The CDR3 loop reads CSARDFSGGAGELFF. CDR3 DNA: TGCAGTGCTAGAGATTTTAGCGGGGGGGCCGGGGAGCTGTTTTTT.

This clonotype has more than one count but fewer than ten. This chain connects TRBV7-9 to TRBJ2-5; 9 nucleotides match TRBD1. Germline V CDR1 and CDR2: SEHNR, FQNEAQ (reference sequence). CDR3 length: 17 amino acids. Losses at the gene ends were 7 bases for V and 5 bases for J; bases not matched to a gene: 17. Written as DNA, the CDR3 is TGTGCCAGCACATACCTCGGACGGACAGGGGCGGATGAGACCCAGTACTTC. This codes for CASTYLGRTGADETQYF.

In this sample, this clonotype turned up a few times. The gene calls are TRBV10-2 and TRBJ1-5; D possibly corresponds to TRBD1 (5 bases). V was trimmed by 2 bases and J by 1 base, leaving 18 bases between them. Germline V gene sequence: CDR1 WSHSY, CDR2 SAAADI. This CDR3 has 18 residues. This CDR3 reads CASSEGIRDRVSNQPQHF. The CDR3 bases are TGCGCCAGCAGTGAGGGAATCCGGGACCGAGTAAGCAATCAGCCCCAGCATTTT.

Regarding this clonotype: Compared with germline, one end of the junction differs, possibly owing to a read error. The chain couples TRBV7-7 to TRBJ2-5; tentatively, D is TRBD1 (7 bases). CDR3 length equals 13 residues. Looked up from germline, CDR1 is SSHAT and CDR2 is FNYEAQ (reference sequence). CDR3 bases: TGTGCTAGCAGCATGCAGGGGGGAGAGACCCAGTACTTC. This gives the protein CASSMQGGETQYF.

J is TRBJ1-1 and V is TRBV5-1, with D possibly being TRBD1 (6 bases). The germline V gene encodes CDR1 SGHRS and CDR2 YFSETQ. This CDR3 has 14 residues. Between the trimmed V and J ends, which lost 0 bases and 4 bases, there was a span of 10 bases. The CDR3 DNA reads TGCGCCAGCAGCTTGGTGGGGGGCGGCACTGAAGCTTTCTTT. It translates to CASSLVGGGTEAFF.

The chain carries TRBV4-3 and TRBJ1-2; 9 positions match TRBD1. V lost 3 bases and J lost 4; bases outside the gene matches: 12. Germline CDR1 LGHNA, CDR2 YSLEER. The CDR3 extends over 17 amino acids. CDR3 sequence (DNA): TGCGCCAGCAGCCAGGCACTGACAGGGGGGGGGACCTATGGCTACACCTTC. Translation gives CASSQALTGGGTYGYTF.

The chain recombines TRBV7-9 with TRBJ1-1, with TRBD1 as a possible D gene (5 bases). The V gene lost 5 bases and the J gene lost 0 bases, with 13 bases spanning the gap. The CDR3 consists of 15 residues. Germline V gene lookup returns CDR1 SEHNR and CDR2 FQNEAQ (reference sequence). This chain's CDR3 is CASSPGGTLNTEAFF. The CDR3 bases are TGTGCCAGCAGCCCTGGCGGGACGTTGAACACTGAAGCTTTCTTT.